One sample yielded the 10 T cell receptor beta chains listed below, sequenced in a study of CD8 T cells in ankylosing spondylitis. Findings and limits, study-wide: For ankylosing spondylitis blood, a TCR beta motif of roughly 8 highly homologous variants appeared characteristic.

Using its own MiXCR run on the 5' RACE reads, TCRdb lists one record per CDR3 protein. Among about 440,000 distinct CDR3 sequences listed, about 15% were seen once. For these receptors, no antigen is known. The sequenced sample consisted of blood, either unsorted or a sorted T cell fraction (not recorded which). All receptors come from a male donor with ankylosing spondylitis.

V gene TRBV29-1 combines with J gene TRBJ1-1; D gene unclear. Germline CDR1 SQVTM, CDR2 ANQGSEA. V dropped 0 bases and J dropped 7 bases, with 15 bases sitting between them. The CDR3 has 14 residues. CDR3 region: CSVEEGFGASEAFF. CDR3 coding DNA: TGCAGCGTTGAAGAAGGTTTTGGAGCGAGTGAAGCTTTCTTT. The full variable domain, in which reference TRBV29-1 and TRBJ1-1 provide the parts outside the CDR3, is SAVISQKPSRDICQRGTSLTIQCQVDSQVTMMFWYRQQPGQSLTLIATANQGSEATYESGFVIDKFPISRPNLTFSTLTVSNMSPEDSSIYLCSVEEGFGASEAFFGQGTRLTVV.

The table lists this clonotype with many counts. The chain has TRBV7-2 and TRBJ2-3; D not resolved. Germline CDR1 and CDR2: SGHTA and FQGNSA. The CDR3 has 12 amino acids. The germline V and J ends were trimmed by 4 bases and 2 bases, with 4 bases remaining between them. As DNA, the CDR3 is TGTGCCAGCAGCTCCTACACAGATACGCAGTATTTT. It specifies CASSSYTDTQYF. The whole variable domain, filled in from reference TRBV7-2 and TRBJ2-3, reads GAGVSQSPSNKVTEKGKDVELRCDPISGHTALYWYRQSLGQGLEFLIYFQGNSAPDKSGLPSDRFSAERTGGSVSTLTIQRTQQEDSAVYLCASSSYTDTQYFGPGTRLTVL.

This sequence joins TRBV7-2 and TRBJ2-1, with no clear D. CDR3 length: 14 amino acids. V was trimmed by 5 bases and J by 8 bases, leaving 16 bases between them. From germline, CDR1 is SGHTA and CDR2 FQGNSA. CDR3 residues: CASSLPMPRDEQFF. DNA for the CDR3: TGTGCCAGCAGCCTTCCCATGCCTAGGGATGAGCAGTTCTTC.

A few counts support this clonotype. The chain combines TRBV30 with TRBJ2-5; possibly TRBD1 for D (6 bases). From germline, CDR1 is GTSNPN and CDR2 SVGIG (reference sequence). V lost 3 bases and J 1 base, leaving 12 bases between the germline ends. CDR3 length equals 14 residues. As DNA, the CDR3 is TGTGCCTGGAGGGCAACAGGGTTCCAAGAGACCCAGTACTTC. This encodes CAWRATGFQETQYF. The full variable domain, with the rest looked up from reference TRBV30 and TRBJ2-5, is SQTIHQWPATLVQPVGSPLSLECTVEGTSNPNLYWYRQAAGRGLQLLFYSVGIGQISSEVPQNLSASRPQDRQFILSSKKLLLSDSGFYLCAWRATGFQETQYFGPGTRLLVL.

Many counts were recorded for this clonotype. The chain recombines TRBV7-8 with TRBJ2-7, with 8 bases fitting TRBD1. The CDR3 is made up of 16 amino acids. Germline CDR1 is SGHVS and CDR2 is FQNEAQ. V shed 5 bases and J 6 bases; nucleotides not matched to a gene: 15. The CDR3 DNA sequence: TGTGCCAGCAGCCCACCCCTCCGGACAGGGAAGAGCGAGCAGTACTTC. As protein: CASSPPLRTGKSEQYF.

CDR3 sequence reads: CSAIGATYEQYF. The DNA for the CDR3 is TGCAGTGCTATAGGGGCCACCTACGAGCAGTACTTC. This rearrangement joins TRBV20-1 to TRBJ2-7; possibly TRBD1 for D (5 bases). Trimming took 4 bases from V and 2 from J, leaving 9 bases between them. Germline-derived CDR1 and CDR2 are DFQATT and SNEGSKA (reference sequence). This CDR3 is built from 12 residues.

J is TRBJ1-6 and V is TRBV2; unclear D gene. V lost 1 base, J lost 13 bases, and 2 bases lay in between. There are 10 residues in the CDR3. The germline CDR1 and CDR2 sequences are SNHLY and FYNNEI. The CDR3 nucleotides are TGTGCCAGCAGTGAAGGGCCCCTCCACTTT. It translates to CASSEGPLHF. The entire variable domain, with the rest obtained from reference TRBV2 and TRBJ1-6, is as follows: EPEVTQTPSHQVTQMGQEVILRCVPISNHLYFYWYRQILGQKVEFLVSFYNNEISEKSEIFDDQFSVERPDGSNFTLKIRSTKLEDSAMYFCASSEGPLHFGNGTRLTVT.

This clonotype turned up a few times. The chain joins TRBV9 to TRBJ1-1; D is unresolved. Germline V gene sequence: CDR1 SGDLS, CDR2 YYNGEE. Trimming stripped 0 bases from V and 1 base from J, with 16 bases between. This CDR3 spans 17 amino acids. The CDR3 is CASSVGVALPGNTEAFF. The CDR3 coding sequence is TGTGCCAGCAGCGTAGGGGTCGCCCTACCGGGGAACACTGAAGCTTTCTTT.

The gene calls are TRBV6-2 or TRBV6-3 and TRBJ1-2; no firm D call. The CDR3 is 15 amino acids. CDR1 and CDR2 from the germline V gene are MNHEY and SVGEGT. Between the trimmed V and J ends, which lost 7 bases and 1 base, there was a span of 16 bases. CDR3 loop: CASIPGGSSNYGYTF. CDR3 coding DNA: TGTGCCAGCATCCCGGGAGGTTCGAGTAACTATGGCTACACCTTC.

This sequence joins TRBV2 and TRBJ2-1; 9 nucleotides line up with TRBD2. The CDR3 loop spans 16 amino acids. The J segment lost 0 bases and the V segment lost 3 bases, leaving 3 bases of the junction unmatched. Germline lookup yields CDR1 SNHLY and CDR2 FYNNEI. The CDR3 region is CASSDSGGSSYNEQFF. CDR3 DNA: TGTGCCAGCAGTGATAGCGGGGGAAGCTCCTACAATGAGCAGTTCTTC.